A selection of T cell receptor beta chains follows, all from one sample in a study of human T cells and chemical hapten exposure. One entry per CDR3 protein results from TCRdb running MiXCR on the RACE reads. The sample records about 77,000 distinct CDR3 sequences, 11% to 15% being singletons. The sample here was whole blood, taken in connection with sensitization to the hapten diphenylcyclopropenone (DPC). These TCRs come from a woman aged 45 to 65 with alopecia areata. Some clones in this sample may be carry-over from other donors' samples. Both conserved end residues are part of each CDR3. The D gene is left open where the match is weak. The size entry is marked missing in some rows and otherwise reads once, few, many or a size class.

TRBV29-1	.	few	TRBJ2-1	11	CSASPNNEQFF	TGCAGCGCCTCCCCGAACAATGAGCAGTTCTTC
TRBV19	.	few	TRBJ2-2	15	CASSMMRQYTGELFF	TGTGCCAGTAGTATGATGAGACAATACACCGGGGAGCTGTTTTTT
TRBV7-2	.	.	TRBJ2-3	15	CASSPTGINTDTQYF	TGTGCCAGCAGCCCGACTGGGATTAACACAGATACGCAGTATTTT
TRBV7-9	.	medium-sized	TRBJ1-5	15	CASSLGGYSNQPQHF	TGTGCCAGCAGCTTGGGGGGGTATAGCAATCAGCCCCAGCATTTT
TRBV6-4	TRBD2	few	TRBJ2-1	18	CASSVSTSGRWSYNEQFF	TGTGCCAGCAGTGTCTCCACTAGCGGGAGATGGTCCTACAATGAGCAGTTCTTC
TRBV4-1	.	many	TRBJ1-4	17	CASSQGSLTGRYEKLFF	TGCGCCAGCAGCCAAGGGTCGCTGACAGGTCGATATGAAAAACTGTTTTTT
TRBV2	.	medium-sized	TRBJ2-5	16	CASRVDHRLAQETQYF	TGTGCCAGCAGGGTTGACCATCGGTTGGCCCAAGAGACCCAGTACTTC
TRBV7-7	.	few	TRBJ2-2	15	CASSPGTASSGELFF	TGTGCCAGCAGCCCCGGGACTGCCTCCTCCGGGGAGCTGTTTTTT
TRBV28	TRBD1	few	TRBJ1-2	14	CASSSADRGAGYTF	TGTGCCAGCAGTTCTGCGGACAGGGGGGCTGGCTACACCTTC
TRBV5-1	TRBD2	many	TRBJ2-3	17	CASSLAYSGGSTDTQYF	TGCGCCAGCAGCTTGGCCTATAGCGGGGGTAGCACAGATACGCAGTATTTT
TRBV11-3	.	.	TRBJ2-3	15	CASSSRQGSTDTQYF	TGTGCCAGCAGCTCCCGCCAGGGGTCCACAGATACGCAGTATTTT
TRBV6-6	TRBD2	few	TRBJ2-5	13	CARSGGGTLTQYF	TGTGCCAGGAGCGGGGGAGGGACCCTGACCCAGTACTTC